The 28 T cell receptor beta chains in this list originate from one sample, sequenced in a study of CD8+ T cells in alopecia areata. The treatment: oral pan-JAK inhibitor, 5-10 mg twice daily. RNA extraction and reverse transcription yielded cDNA as sequencing template. Method: immunoSEQ multiplex PCR; TCRdb's copy keeps in-frame clones and lacks some. The sample holds roughly 76,000 clones, 29% seen once. The specimen comprised CD8+ T cells sorted from blood, sampled at week 4, from a patient treated with tofacitinib. The source is a human donor with alopecia areata.

The chain carries TRBV6-6 and TRBJ2-7; TRBD2 agrees at 7 bases. The CDR3 totals 15 residues. Trimming cost V 4 bases and J 3 bases; bases outside gene matches: 9. The germline V gene encodes CDR1 MNHNY and CDR2 SVGAGI (reference sequence). CDR3 sequence (DNA): TGTGCCAGCAGTTTACTCTCGCGGGAGTACTACGAGCAGTACTTC. It encodes CASSLLSREYYEQYF.

J is TRBJ1-1 and V is TRBV30; D remains unclear. The CDR3 is 13 residues long. Germline CDR1 is GTSNPN and CDR2 is SVGIG (reference sequence). Trimming took 1 base from V and 2 from J, leaving 8 bases between them. As DNA, the CDR3 is TGTGCCTGGAGTGACAGACCAAACACTGAAGCTTTCTTT. Amino acids: CAWSDRPNTEAFF. Full variable domain (outside the CDR3, taken from reference TRBV30 and TRBJ1-1): SQTIHQWPATLVQPVGSPLSLECTVEGTSNPNLYWYRQAAGRGLQLLFYSVGIGQISSEVPQNLSASRPQDRQFILSSKKLLLSDSGFYLCAWSDRPNTEAFFGQGTRLTVV.

V is TRBV30 and J is TRBJ1-1; 8 nucleotides agree with TRBD1. The V gene's germline CDR1 is GTSNPN and CDR2 SVGIG (reference sequence). This CDR3 has 14 residues. With V trimmed by 4 bases and J by 4 bases, 8 bases remained unmatched. The DNA for the CDR3 is TGTGCCTGGATTACCAGGGGGCTGGGCACTGAAGCTTTCTTT. This translates into CAWITRGLGTEAFF.

CDR3 protein: CASTKGQGAFGANVLTF. The CDR3 DNA is TGTGCCAGCACCAAGGGCCAAGGGGCCTTCGGGGCCAACGTCCTGACTTTC. The J gene is TRBJ2-6, the V gene TRBV11-1; perhaps TRBD1 as D (5 bases). The V gene lost 7 bases and the J gene lost 4 bases, with 20 bases spanning the gap. CDR1 and CDR2 from the germline V gene are SGHAT and FQDESV (reference sequence). This CDR3 spans 17 amino acids.

V and J are TRBV9 and TRBJ1-2; tentatively, D is TRBD1 (5 bases). CDR3 length: 13 amino acids. V lost 0 bases, J lost 2 bases, and 5 bases lay in between. Germline CDR1 SGDLS, CDR2 YYNGEE. The CDR3 here is CASSVGGNYGYTF. The CDR3 bases are TGTGCCAGCAGCGTAGGGGGGAACTATGGCTACACCTTC. The variable domain in full, completed from reference TRBV9 and TRBJ1-2, reads DSGVTQTPKHLITATGQRVTLRCSPRSGDLSVYWYQQSLDQGLQFLIQYYNGEERAKGNILERFSAQQFPDLHSELNLSSLELGDSALYFCASSVGGNYGYTFGSGTRLTVV.

Note on this clone: This CDR3 is also generated by other DNA sequences in the sample. This chain joins TRBV29-1 and TRBJ1-1, with D unclear. This CDR3 spans 11 amino acids. Per germline, CDR1 SQVTM and CDR2 ANQGSEA. V lost 4 bases, J lost 1 base, and 4 bases lay in between. The CDR3 spells CSVGRNTEAFF. DNA for the CDR3: TGCAGCGTTGGAAGGAACACTGAAGCTTTCTTT.

V is TRBV7-6 and J is TRBJ2-1, with D unresolved. CDR3 size: 13 residues. V lost 0 bases and J 7 bases, leaving 7 bases between the germline ends. Germline CDR1 and CDR2: SGHVS and FNYEAQ. As DNA, the CDR3 is TGTGCCAGCAGCTTAGCGTCAGGAAATGAGCAGTTCTTC. Amino acids: CASSLASGNEQFF.

This chain uses TRBV28 with TRBJ2-7; 8 nucleotides align to TRBD2. CDR3 length: 14 amino acids. V was clipped by 6 bases and J by 3 bases; unmatched bases: 7. Germline loops: CDR1 MDHEN, CDR2 SYDVKM. As DNA, the CDR3 is TGTGCCAGCAGGCGAGGACTAGCCAGCTACGAGCAGTACTTC. Residues: CASRRGLASYEQYF.

This clone was seen only a few times. The rearrangement uses TRBV4-3 and TRBJ1-2; D gene uncertain. This CDR3 has 16 amino acids. Trimming cost V 3 bases and J 1 base, with 15 bases left between them. CDR1 LGHNA and CDR2 YSLEER come from the germline V gene. The DNA for the CDR3 is TGCGCCAGCAGCCAGTTCCGAGACAACCGTAACTATGGCTACACCTTC. Translated: CASSQFRDNRNYGYTF.

The chain is built from TRBV27 and TRBJ2-2; the D gene is possibly TRBD2 (6 bases). CDR1 is MNHEY, CDR2 SMNVEV, per germline (reference sequence). The length of the CDR3 is 15 residues. V gave up 7 bases and J gave up 5 bases, with 17 bases separating them. CDR3 sequence reads: CASTQRGGLTGELFF. For the CDR3, the DNA is TGTGCCAGCACCCAAAGAGGAGGACTAACCGGGGAGCTGTTTTTT.

This chain uses TRBV4-1 with TRBJ2-1; TRBD1 matches 8 bases. CDR1 and CDR2 from the germline V gene are MGHRA and YSYEKL. V was pared by 3 bases and J by 3 bases, with 7 bases of the junction left unmatched. The CDR3 totals 16 residues. The CDR3 region has the DNA TGCGCCAGCAGCCAGGACAGGGCACAAGGCTACAATGAGCAGTTCTTC. It yields the protein CASSQDRAQGYNEQFF.

The chain is built from TRBV29-1 and TRBJ2-5, with D possibly TRBD1 on 5 matching bases. Germline assignment: CDR1 SQVTM and CDR2 ANQGSEA. Trimming removed 7 bases from V and 4 bases from J, with 13 bases in between. The CDR3 covers 12 residues. This chain's CDR3 is CSARETAETQYF. CDR3 DNA sequence: TGCAGCGCCAGAGAGACAGCAGAGACCCAGTACTTC.

J is TRBJ2-2 and V is TRBV29-1, with 9 bases that match TRBD2. Germline trimming cut 7 bases from V and 7 bases from J; bases unmatched to any gene: 19. Germline V gene lookup returns CDR1 SQVTM and CDR2 ANQGSEA. The CDR3 extends over 17 amino acids. CDR3 in amino acids: CSGGFVSGSPPDGELFF. The CDR3 nucleotides read TGCAGCGGGGGGTTTGTTAGCGGGAGCCCTCCGGACGGGGAGCTGTTTTTT.

This chain links TRBV28 with TRBJ2-5; D is unclear. In germline, CDR1 is MDHEN, CDR2 SYDVKM. There are 13 residues in the CDR3. Trimming shortened V by 8 bases and J by 4 bases, and 14 bases separated the two germline ends. The CDR3 coding sequence is TGTGCCAGCTACGGATCAATAGGAGAGACCCAGTACTTC. Protein product: CASYGSIGETQYF. Full variable domain (missing parts from reference TRBV28 and TRBJ2-5): DVKVTQSSRYLVKRTGEKVFLECVQDMDHENMFWYRQDPGLGLRLIYFSYDVKMKEKGDIPEGYSVSREKKERFSLILESASTNQTSMYLCASYGSIGETQYFGPGTRLLVL.

The CDR3 DNA reads as TGTGCCAGCAGCGAAGGGACCTCCGGGGCCAACTATGGCTACACCTTC. This encodes CASSEGTSGANYGYTF. The genes are TRBV9 and TRBJ1-2; tentative D call: TRBD1 (5 bases). The length of the CDR3 is 16 residues. V was cut by 3 bases and J by 2 bases, with 17 bases left in between. CDR1 SGDLS and CDR2 YYNGEE come from the germline V gene.

This chain uses TRBV28 with TRBJ1-5; a possible D gene is TRBD1 (5 bases). From germline, CDR1 is MDHEN and CDR2 SYDVKM. The CDR3 covers 13 residues. CDR3 region: CATGDSSNQPQHF. The CDR3 nucleotides read TGTGCGACGGGGGACTCTAGCAATCAGCCCCAGCATTTT.

This rearrangement joins TRBV27 to TRBJ2-7; D tentatively reads TRBD1 or TRBD2 (6 bases each). Germline-derived CDR1 and CDR2 are MNHEY and SMNVEV (reference sequence). The CDR3 extends over 14 amino acids. V gave up 7 bases and J gave up 4 bases, with 17 bases separating them. The CDR3 nucleotides read TGTGCCAGCACCCGGAGGGGGGCAACATACGAGCAGTACTTC. Protein: CASTRRGATYEQYF.

This clone has more than one count but fewer than ten. This chain connects TRBV6-5 to TRBJ2-7; TRBD2 might be the D (5 bases). V lost 7 bases and J lost 3, with 16 bases in between. The CDR3 spans 14 residues. Germline V gene data show CDR1 as MNHEY and CDR2 as SVGAGI. The CDR3 DNA is TGTGCCAGCACCCCCGGCGGGTCTATCTACGAGCAGTACTTC. It codes for CASTPGGSIYEQYF.

V and J are TRBV9 and TRBJ2-7; possibly TRBD1 for D (6 bases). Germline values: CDR1 SGDLS, CDR2 YYNGEE. The CDR3 loop spans 12 amino acids. V lost 3 bases to trimming and J lost 3 bases, with 7 bases between them. As DNA, the CDR3 is TGTGCCAGCAGCGCGGACAGCTACGAGCAGTACTTC. This encodes CASSADSYEQYF. The full variable domain, completed using reference TRBV9 and TRBJ2-7, is DSGVTQTPKHLITATGQRVTLRCSPRSGDLSVYWYQQSLDQGLQFLIQYYNGEERAKGNILERFSAQQFPDLHSELNLSSLELGDSALYFCASSADSYEQYFGPGTRLTVT.

This clone was seen only a few times. The V call is TRBV5-1, the J call TRBJ2-2; perhaps TRBD1 as D (6 bases). Germline V gives CDR1 SGHRS, CDR2 YFSETQ. This CDR3 has 14 residues. Trimming shortened V by 5 bases and J by 3 bases, and 11 bases separated the two germline ends. Here the CDR3 DNA reads TGCGCCAGCAGGGGGGACACCGACACCGGGGAGCTGTTTTTT. Translated: CASRGDTDTGELFF.

This clone was detected only a few times. J is TRBJ2-5 and V is TRBV13, with D uncertain. This CDR3 is 16 amino acids long. Germline CDR1 PRHDT, CDR2 FYEKMQ (reference sequence). Trimming shortened V by 5 bases and J by 2 bases, and 18 bases separated the two germline ends. CDR3 loop: CASSQVPIRSQETQYF. The CDR3 nucleotides are TGTGCCAGCAGCCAAGTCCCCATCAGGTCTCAAGAGACCCAGTACTTC. Using reference TRBV13 and TRBJ2-5 for the parts outside the CDR3, the full variable domain is AAGVIQSPRHLIKEKRETATLKCYPIPRHDTVYWYQQGPGQDPQFLISFYEKMQSDKGSIPDRFSAQQFSDYHSELNMSSLELGDSALYFCASSQVPIRSQETQYFGPGTRLLVL.

There are a few counts of this clone. The V gene is TRBV2, the J gene TRBJ1-5; D not certain. Trimming stripped 6 bases from V and 4 bases from J, with 10 bases between. This CDR3 is 13 amino acids long. Germline lookup yields CDR1 SNHLY and CDR2 FYNNEI. The DNA for the CDR3 is TGTGCCAGCAGGGTGGGCCCGAATCAGCCCCAGCATTTT. Its protein product is CASRVGPNQPQHF.

This clone has more than one count but fewer than ten. V is TRBV6-5 and J is TRBJ2-3; D not certain. Germline CDR1 reads MNHEY; CDR2 reads SVGAGI. CDR3 length: 13 residues. V gave up 8 bases and J gave up 1 base, with 10 bases separating them. DNA for the CDR3: TGTGCCAGCCGGCGATCCCGCACAGATACGCAGTATTTT. Its translation is CASRRSRTDTQYF.

Judged by abundance, this clone is medium-sized. This chain uses TRBV28 with TRBJ2-5, with TRBD2 identical over 13 bases. Trimming removed 6 bases from V and 3 bases from J; junction bases left unmatched: 7. The CDR3 has 16 amino acids. Germline V gene sequence: CDR1 MDHEN, CDR2 SYDVKM. CDR3 protein: CASRGGLAGAEETQYF. The CDR3 bases are TGTGCCAGCAGGGGCGGACTAGCGGGAGCTGAAGAGACCCAGTACTTC.

In this sample, this clone turned up a few times. In DNA form, the CDR3 reads TGCGCCAGCAGCCCACCGGGGGTCAATGAGCAGTTCTTC. It is translated as CASSPPGVNEQFF. The genes are TRBV4-1 and TRBJ2-1, with D maybe TRBD2 (6 bases). This CDR3 is 13 amino acids long. The V end was cut by 4 bases, the J end by 6 bases, with 10 bases between. Germline CDR1 MGHRA, CDR2 YSYEKL.

The table lists this clone with a few counts. The chain links TRBV11-2 to TRBJ2-7, with 10 bases aligning to TRBD2. CDR3 length: 18 amino acids. With 5 bases clipped from V and 0 bases from J, the junction kept 13 bases outside the gene matches. Germline CDR1 SGHAT, CDR2 FQNNGV. In nucleotides, the CDR3 is TGTGCCAGCAGCGGCCCGCGGACTAGCGGTTCCCGCTCCTACGAGCAGTACTTC. Encoded protein: CASSGPRTSGSRSYEQYF.

This clone occurred a few times. The chain has TRBV29-1 and TRBJ2-7, with 9 nucleotides matching TRBD1. The CDR3 length is 12 residues. Germline V CDR1 and CDR2: SQVTM, ANQGSEA. V lost 4 bases to trimming and J lost 7 bases; unmatched junction nucleotides: 5. The CDR3, as DNA: TGCAGCGTTGGGACAGGGGTTTGGGAGCAGTACTTC. Translated, it gives CSVGTGVWEQYF.

Only a few counts were recorded for this clone. V usage is TRBV4-1 and J usage is TRBJ1-1, with D uncertain. Germline CDR1 MGHRA, CDR2 YSYEKL. The CDR3 sequence is 12 residues long. V lost 2 bases and J lost 7, with 8 bases in between. CDR3 sequence (DNA): TGCGCCAGCAGCCAAAAAGAGGGTGAAGCTTTCTTT. It encodes CASSQKEGEAFF.